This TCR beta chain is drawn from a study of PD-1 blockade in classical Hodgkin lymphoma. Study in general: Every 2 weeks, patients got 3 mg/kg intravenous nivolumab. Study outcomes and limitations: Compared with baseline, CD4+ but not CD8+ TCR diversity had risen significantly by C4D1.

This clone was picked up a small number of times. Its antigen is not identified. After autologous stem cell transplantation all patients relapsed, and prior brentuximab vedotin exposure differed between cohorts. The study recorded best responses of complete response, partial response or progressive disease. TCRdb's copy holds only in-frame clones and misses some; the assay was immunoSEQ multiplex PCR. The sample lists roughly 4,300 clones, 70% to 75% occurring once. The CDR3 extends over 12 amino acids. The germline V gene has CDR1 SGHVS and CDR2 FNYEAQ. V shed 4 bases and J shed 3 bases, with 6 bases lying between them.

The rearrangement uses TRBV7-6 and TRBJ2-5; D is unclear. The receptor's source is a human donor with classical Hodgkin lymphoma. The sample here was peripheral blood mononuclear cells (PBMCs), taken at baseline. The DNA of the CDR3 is TGTGCCAGCAGCTCCCCAAAAGAGACCCAGTACTTC. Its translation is CASSSPKETQYF.